Following are 16 T cell receptor beta chains from one sample sequenced in a study of PD-L1 blockade in urothelial cancer. TCRdb's copy holds only in-frame clones and misses some; the assay was immunoSEQ multiplex PCR. In the table there are about 85,000 clones, approximately 87% of which are singletons. Sample time point: pretreatment peripheral blood. Sequenced here: PBMCs, sampled around atezolizumab (anti-PD-L1) treatment. The receptors originated from a man in his 60s with urothelial cancer.

The chain recombines TRBV5-4 with TRBJ2-1, with 8 bases fitting TRBD1. CDR1 SGHNT and CDR2 YYREEE come from the germline V gene (reference sequence). J was trimmed by 8 bases and V by 7 bases; bases with no gene match: 11. CDR3 size: 14 residues. CDR3 nucleotide sequence: TGTGCCAGCGGACGGACAGGGAGGATCGATGAGCAGTTCTTC. This sequence encodes CASGRTGRIDEQFF.

The V and J genes are TRBV28 and TRBJ2-1, with a tentative D call TRBD1 (6 bases). This CDR3 has 15 amino acids. V was shortened by 7 bases and J by 6 bases, with 19 bases between the two germline ends. Germline loops: CDR1 MDHEN, CDR2 SYDVKM. The CDR3 coding sequence is TGTGCCAGCACGATAACACAGGGTCGCGTCAATGAGCAGTTCTTC. Translating gives CASTITQGRVNEQFF.

The rearrangement joins TRBV6-6 to TRBJ1-4; D is possibly TRBD1 (6 bases). Between the trimmed V and J ends, which lost 2 bases and 6 bases, there was a span of 7 bases. This CDR3 has 13 amino acids. CDR1 is MNHNY, CDR2 SVGAGI, per germline (reference sequence). Written as DNA, the CDR3 is TGTGCCAGCAGTTACAAGGGGGATGAAAAACTGTTTTTT. Translated: CASSYKGDEKLFF.

The chain links TRBV2 to TRBJ2-5; 11 bases line up with TRBD2. In germline, CDR1 is SNHLY, CDR2 FYNNEI. The CDR3 consists of 16 residues. With 6 bases clipped from V and 0 bases from J, the junction kept 6 bases outside the gene matches. The chain's CDR3 is CASSGRTSGHQETQYF. DNA of the CDR3: TGTGCCAGCAGCGGGCGGACTAGCGGGCACCAAGAGACCCAGTACTTC.

J is TRBJ1-5 and V is TRBV28, with D maybe TRBD1 (5 bases). V was cut by 6 bases and J by 4 bases, with 16 bases left in between. Germline V gene lookup returns CDR1 MDHEN and CDR2 SYDVKM. This CDR3 has 15 residues. This CDR3 is CASSTVTGLNQPQHF. In DNA, the CDR3 is TGTGCCAGCAGCACCGTGACGGGACTAAATCAGCCCCAGCATTTT.

The chain couples TRBV11-2 to TRBJ2-6, with TRBD1 identical over 7 bases. Trimming at V came to 3 bases and at J to 4 bases, leaving 3 bases not matched to a gene. Germline V CDR1 and CDR2: SGHAT, FQNNGV. CDR3 length equals 15 residues. CDR3 coding DNA: TGTGCCAGCAGCTTCAGGGGACAGGGGGCCAACGTCCTGACTTTC. The encoded protein is CASSFRGQGANVLTF.

This rearrangement joins TRBV6-5 to TRBJ2-1; D is undetermined. V lost 6 bases and J 3 bases, leaving 9 bases between the germline ends. This CDR3 has 13 residues. From germline, CDR1 is MNHEY and CDR2 SVGAGI. The chain's CDR3 is CASRHTSYNEQFF. The CDR3 DNA follows: TGTGCCAGCAGGCATACAAGCTACAATGAGCAGTTCTTC.

This chain links TRBV6-6 with TRBJ2-7; 8 bases map to TRBD2. The V and J ends lost 5 bases and 5 bases, in that order; junction bases with no gene match: 8. Germline CDR1 and CDR2: MNHNY and SVGAGI (reference sequence). The CDR3 loop spans 14 amino acids. CDR3 sequence: CASSGGTRPDEQYF. Here the CDR3 DNA reads TGTGCCAGCAGTGGCGGGACTAGGCCTGACGAGCAGTACTTC.

The chain couples TRBV5-1 to TRBJ2-6, with D possibly being TRBD1 (6 bases). Germline loops: CDR1 SGHRS, CDR2 YFSETQ. The CDR3 runs to 15 residues. V was trimmed by 4 bases and J by 7 bases, leaving 15 bases between them. CDR3 sequence reads: CASSPIQGSANVLTF. The CDR3 DNA follows: TGCGCCAGCAGCCCGATACAGGGATCAGCCAACGTCCTGACTTTC.

The rearrangement joins TRBV5-1 to TRBJ2-3; 7 bases are a match to TRBD2. This CDR3 is 15 amino acids long. The V and J ends lost 3 bases and 4 bases, in that order; junction bases with no gene match: 8. Germline lookup yields CDR1 SGHRS and CDR2 YFSETQ. CDR3 coding DNA: TGCGCCAGCAGCTGGGACTACCCCGGGGCAGATACGCAGTATTTT. Translation: CASSWDYPGADTQYF.

This clone was seen a few times. The CDR3 DNA is TGTGCCAGTAGTTTGGGCCCGAACACCGGGGAGCTGTTTTTT. Translation: CASSLGPNTGELFF. This chain joins TRBV19 and TRBJ2-2; D remains ambiguous. V gave up 5 bases and J gave up 0 bases, with 7 bases separating them. The CDR3 runs 14 residues. In germline, CDR1 is LNHDA, CDR2 SQIVND (reference sequence).

This sequence joins TRBV2 and TRBJ1-2; D unresolved. Germline CDR1 is SNHLY and CDR2 is FYNNEI. V gave up 8 bases and J gave up 0 bases, with 7 bases separating them. The CDR3 runs 12 residues. CDR3 in DNA: TGTGCCAGCCAGGAAGCTAACTATGGCTACACCTTC. It encodes CASQEANYGYTF.

The rearrangement uses TRBV27 and TRBJ2-1; 9 bases line up with TRBD2. The length of the CDR3 is 15 residues. V shed 7 bases, J shed 0 bases, and the junction held 4 bases outside the gene matches. Per germline, CDR1 MNHEY and CDR2 SMNVEV (reference sequence). This chain's CDR3 is CASKSGRSSYNEQFF. The CDR3 bases are TGTGCCAGCAAGAGCGGGAGGAGCTCCTACAATGAGCAGTTCTTC.

This rearrangement joins TRBV29-1 to TRBJ2-7; the D gene is possibly TRBD1 (5 bases). Trimming took off 4 bases at V and 2 bases at J, with 18 bases between the two ends. The CDR3 spans 15 residues. Germline loops: CDR1 SQVTM, CDR2 ANQGSEA. The CDR3 sequence: CSVGPFQGTPYEQYF. For the CDR3, the DNA is TGCAGCGTTGGACCCTTTCAGGGAACCCCCTACGAGCAGTACTTC.

This clone was seen only a few times. CDR3 sequence (DNA): TGTGCCAGCAGTGAAACCAGGGACAGTTGGGATTCACCCCTCCACTTT. This gives the protein CASSETRDSWDSPLHF. J is TRBJ1-6 and V is TRBV2; 7 nucleotides agree with TRBD1. This CDR3 region has 16 residues. Germline V gives CDR1 SNHLY, CDR2 FYNNEI. V dropped 2 bases and J dropped 8; count of bases not matched to a gene: 9.

CDR3 protein: CASSPRTSGGETQYF. The CDR3 DNA reads as TGTGCCAGCAGCCCGCGGACTAGCGGGGGGGAGACCCAGTACTTC. V is TRBV11-3 and J is TRBJ2-5; 14 bases map to TRBD2. The V segment lost 5 bases and the J segment 5 bases; nucleotides outside the gene matches: 4. The germline CDR1 and CDR2 sequences are SGHNT and YENEEA. CDR3 size: 15 residues.